These T cell receptor beta chains were read from a single sample in a study of shared clonotypes between healthy human individuals. TCRdb's table, derived via immunoSEQ multiplex PCR, lists solely in-frame clones and lacks some. The sample includes hundreds of thousands of clones, roughly 96% of them seen just once. The specimen sequenced was naive CD8+ T cells sorted from blood. Receptor source: a woman in her twenties or thirties in good health. CDR3s include the opening cysteine and the closing phenylalanine or tryptophan. A D gene is named only where the DNA matches it firmly. Some rows have no size entry. The others give once, few or many, or a class for an expanded clone.

cdr3_length	clone_size	v_call	j_call	d_call	cdr3_aa	cdr3_nt
20	-	TRBV7-6	TRBJ2-3	TRBD2	CASSLSAGGPHPLSTDTQYF	TGTGCCAGCAGCTTATCTGCGGGAGGGCCTCATCCCCTTAGCACAGATACGCAGTATTTT
12	-	TRBV25-1	TRBJ2-7	-	CASSVLDYEQYF	TGTGCCAGCAGTGTCCTAGACTACGAGCAGTACTTC
12	-	TRBV5-6	TRBJ1-1	TRBD1	CASSGSDRGAFF	TGTGCCAGCAGCGGCTCGGACAGGGGAGCTTTCTTT
15	-	TRBV27	TRBJ2-3	TRBD1	CASSSGTGVGDTQYF	TGTGCCAGCAGTTCAGGGACAGGGGTCGGTGATACGCAGTATTTT
15	-	TRBV6-6	TRBJ2-3	-	CASSYGSGGTDTQYF	TGTGCCAGCAGTTACGGGTCTGGAGGGACAGATACGCAGTATTTT
15	-	TRBV4-1	TRBJ2-7	TRBD2	CASSQSELAGVEQYF	TGCGCCAGCAGCCAATCAGAACTAGCGGGAGTCGAGCAGTACTTC
14	-	TRBV11-2	TRBJ1-1	-	CASSLEPTGYEAFF	TGTGCCAGCAGCCTAGAACCTACCGGGTATGAAGCTTTCTTT
13	-	TRBV2	TRBJ2-7	-	CASSRTEDYEQYF	TGTGCCAGCTCTCGGACAGAGGACTACGAGCAGTACTTC
15	-	TRBV27	TRBJ2-3	TRBD2	CASSLLAGATDTQYF	TGTGCCAGCAGTTTGCTAGCGGGAGCGACAGATACGCAGTATTTT
16	-	TRBV28	TRBJ1-1	-	CASTPLLWGMNTEAFF	TGTGCCAGCACCCCATTGCTTTGGGGAATGAACACTGAAGCTTTCTTT
17	-	TRBV5-1	TRBJ2-1	TRBD2	CASSLKVAGGPQNEQFF	TGCGCCAGCAGCTTGAAAGTAGCGGGAGGCCCCCAGAATGAGCAGTTCTTC
15	-	TRBV27	TRBJ2-7	TRBD2	CASSDRAGVYYEQYF	TGTGCCAGCAGTGATAGGGCGGGAGTCTACTACGAGCAGTACTTC
13	-	TRBV6-5	TRBJ2-3	-	CASSYGGSDTQYF	TGTGCCAGCAGTTATGGGGGTTCGGATACGCAGTATTTT
13	-	TRBV2	TRBJ2-7	-	CASSSSDSYEQYF	TGTGCCAGCAGCTCTAGCGACTCCTACGAGCAGTACTTC
16	once	TRBV11-1	TRBJ2-6	TRBD2	CASSYLGGIGANVLTF	TGTGCCAGCAGCTACCTGGGGGGGATTGGGGCCAACGTCCTGACTTTC
20	once	TRBV27	TRBJ2-1	TRBD2	CAIRAALGTSGRALPEEQFF	TGTGCCATCCGGGCAGCATTGGGGACTAGCGGGAGGGCCCTCCCGGAGGAGCAGTTCTTC
13	-	TRBV5-6	TRBJ2-7	-	CASSLHDSYEQYF	TGTGCCAGCAGCTTGCATGACTCCTACGAGCAGTACTTC
16	-	TRBV27	TRBJ2-1	TRBD2	CASSRMGEGLYNEQFF	TGTGCCAGCAGTCGGATGGGGGAGGGCCTCTACAATGAGCAGTTCTTC
17	-	TRBV6-1	TRBJ1-1	TRBD1	CASSGEKRQGVNTEAFF	TGTGCCAGCAGTGGAGAAAAGAGACAGGGTGTGAACACTGAAGCTTTCTTT
18	-	TRBV6-1	TRBJ1-2	-	CASSEALTRAGLGYGYTF	TGTGCCAGCAGTGAAGCGCTGACGAGGGCGGGCCTTGGCTATGGCTACACCTTC
15	-	TRBV29-1	TRBJ1-5	-	CSAEESRDARQPQHF	TGCAGCGCCGAAGAATCCAGGGACGCTAGACAGCCCCAGCATTTT
17	-	TRBV4-1	TRBJ2-7	TRBD2	CASSQLQTSRILYEQYF	TGCGCCAGCAGCCAACTCCAGACTAGCAGGATCCTCTACGAGCAGTACTTC
17	-	TRBV4-2	TRBJ1-2	TRBD1	CASSQAEDRVVFYGYTF	TGTGCCAGCAGCCAAGCAGAGGACAGGGTTGTTTTCTATGGCTACACCTTC
15	once	TRBV27	TRBJ2-3	TRBD2	CASSLLAGEADTQYF	TGTGCCAGCAGTTTACTCGCGGGAGAGGCAGATACGCAGTATTTT
12	-	TRBV5-6	TRBJ2-1	-	CASSWGDNEQFF	TGTGCCAGCAGCTGGGGGGACAATGAGCAGTTCTTC
16	-	TRBV23-1	TRBJ2-4	TRBD1	CASLRTGRFGVDIQYF	TGCGCCAGTTTGCGGACAGGGAGGTTCGGTGTGGACATTCAGTACTTC
13	once	TRBV2	TRBJ1-2	-	CASIHSSNYGYTF	TGTGCCAGCATTCACTCGTCAAACTATGGCTACACCTTC
15	-	TRBV9	TRBJ1-1	-	CASSPGGGANTEAFF	TGTGCCAGCAGCCCCGGGGGAGGGGCGAACACTGAAGCTTTCTTT
16	-	TRBV28	TRBJ1-1	TRBD1	CASSLYRGSMNTEAFF	TGTGCCAGCAGTTTATACAGGGGGTCTATGAACACTGAAGCTTTCTTT
13	-	TRBV7-9	TRBJ2-7	-	CASSLGSSGEQYF	TGTGCCAGCAGCTTAGGGAGCTCGGGCGAGCAGTACTTC
12	-	TRBV28	TRBJ2-7	-	CASSASSYEQYF	TGTGCCAGCAGCGCTAGCTCCTACGAGCAGTACTTC
14	-	TRBV6-5	TRBJ2-7	-	CASSYGENRYEQYF	TGTGCCAGCAGTTATGGCGAGAATCGCTACGAGCAGTACTTC
15	-	TRBV28	TRBJ2-7	-	CASSLGRSASYEQYF	TGTGCCAGCAGTTTAGGGAGATCGGCCTCCTACGAGCAGTACTTC
13	-	TRBV27	TRBJ2-7	-	CASSGRVSYEQYF	TGTGCCAGCAGTGGCAGGGTCTCCTACGAGCAGTACTTC
14	-	TRBV6-5	TRBJ2-2	TRBD1	CASSATGESGELFF	TGTGCCAGCAGCGCCACAGGGGAGTCCGGGGAGCTGTTTTTT
16	-	TRBV12-5	TRBJ1-1	-	CASGLSERGLGTEAFF	TGTGCTAGTGGTTTGTCCGAGAGGGGCCTGGGCACTGAAGCTTTCTTT
17	-	TRBV5-1	TRBJ2-7	TRBD2	CASSLGPDGRTSYEQYF	TGCGCCAGCAGCCTCGGCCCGGACGGGCGGACTAGCTACGAGCAGTACTTC
8	-	TRBV4-1	TRBJ1-4	-	CASSPRFF	TGTGCCAGCAGCCCAAGGTTTTTT
13	-	TRBV11-2	TRBJ2-1	-	CASSLDREDEQFF	TGTGCCAGCAGCTTAGATCGCGAAGATGAGCAGTTCTTC
17	-	TRBV2	TRBJ2-7	TRBD2	CASSEAGTSGRAYEQYF	TGTGCCAGCAGTGAAGCGGGGACTAGCGGGAGGGCCTACGAGCAGTACTTC
13	-	TRBV2	TRBJ1-2	-	CASSEQGAVGYTF	TGTGCCAGCAGTGAACAGGGTGCGGTAGGCTACACCTTC
15	-	TRBV19	TRBJ2-7	TRBD2	CASSTIAGSSYEQYF	TGTGCCAGTAGTACCATAGCGGGGAGCTCCTACGAGCAGTACTTC
13	-	TRBV7-9	TRBJ2-7	-	CASSLAASYEQYF	TGTGCCAGCAGCTTGGCAGCCTCCTACGAGCAGTACTTC
16	few	TRBV6-6	TRBJ2-7	-	CASSYLGFRETYEQYF	TGTGCCAGCAGTTACTTGGGCTTCCGGGAGACCTACGAGCAGTACTTC
12	-	TRBV29-1	TRBJ2-7	-	CSVVWGSYEQYF	TGCAGCGTTGTGTGGGGTTCCTACGAGCAGTACTTC